This T cell receptor (beta chain) was captured by sequencing in a study of beta chain features in type 1 diabetes. Findings and limits, study-wide: Shorter TCRB CDR3s, moderately but significantly so, were found in Type 1 diabetes patients in all four CD4+ subsets.

Regarding this clone: Its antigen remains unknown.

Reverse transcribing all isolated RNA meant expressed TCRB transcripts were sequenced. TCRdb's copy holds only in-frame clones and misses some; the assay was immunoSEQ multiplex PCR. The sample contains about 270,000 clones, 13% to 15% of which appear only once. Between the trimmed V and J ends, which lost 5 bases and 4 bases, there was a span of 18 bases. The CDR3 is 15 residues long. Germline V gene data show CDR1 as SGHRS and CDR2 as YFSETQ. Sequenced: naive CD4+ T cells from blood. This clonotype originated in a woman aged 40 to 55 in good health. The V and J genes are TRBV5-1 and TRBJ1-2, with D possibly matching TRBD1 (6 bases). As DNA, the CDR3 is TGCGCCAGCAGACGCGCCTCGACAGGATCCTATGGCTACACCTTC. This translates into CASRRASTGSYGYTF.